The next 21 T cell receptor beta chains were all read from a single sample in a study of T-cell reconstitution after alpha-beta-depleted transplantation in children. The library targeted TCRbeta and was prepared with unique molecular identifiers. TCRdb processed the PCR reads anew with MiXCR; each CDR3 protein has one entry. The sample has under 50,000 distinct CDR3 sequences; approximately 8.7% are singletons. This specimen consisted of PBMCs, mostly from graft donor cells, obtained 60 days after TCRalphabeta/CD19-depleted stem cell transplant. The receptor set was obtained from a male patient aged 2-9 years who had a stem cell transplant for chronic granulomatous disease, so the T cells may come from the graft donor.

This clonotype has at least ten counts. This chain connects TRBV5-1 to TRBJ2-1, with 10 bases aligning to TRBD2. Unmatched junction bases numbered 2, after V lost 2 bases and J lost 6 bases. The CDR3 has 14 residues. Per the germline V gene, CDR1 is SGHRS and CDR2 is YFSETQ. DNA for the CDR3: TGCGCCAGCAGCTTAGCGGGAGGGTCCAATGAGCAGTTCTTC. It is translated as CASSLAGGSNEQFF.

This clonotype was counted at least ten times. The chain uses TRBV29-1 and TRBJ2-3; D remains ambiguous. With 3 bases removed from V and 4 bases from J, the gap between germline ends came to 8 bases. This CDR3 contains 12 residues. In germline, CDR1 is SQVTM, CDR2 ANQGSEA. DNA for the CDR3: TGCAGCGTTGACCTGTCGGCAGATACGCAGTATTTT. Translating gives CSVDLSADTQYF.

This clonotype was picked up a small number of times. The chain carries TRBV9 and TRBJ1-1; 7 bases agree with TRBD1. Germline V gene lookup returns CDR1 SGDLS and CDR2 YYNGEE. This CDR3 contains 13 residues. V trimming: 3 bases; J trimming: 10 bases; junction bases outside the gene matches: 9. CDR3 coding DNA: TGTGCCAGCAGCGAGAACCTATCAGGGGGAGCTTTCTTT. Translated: CASSENLSGGAFF.

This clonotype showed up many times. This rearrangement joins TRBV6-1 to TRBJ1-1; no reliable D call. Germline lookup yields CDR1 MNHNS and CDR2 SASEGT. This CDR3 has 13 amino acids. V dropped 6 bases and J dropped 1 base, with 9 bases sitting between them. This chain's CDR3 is CASRRGWNTEAFF. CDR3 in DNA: TGTGCCAGCAGACGAGGTTGGAACACTGAAGCTTTCTTT.

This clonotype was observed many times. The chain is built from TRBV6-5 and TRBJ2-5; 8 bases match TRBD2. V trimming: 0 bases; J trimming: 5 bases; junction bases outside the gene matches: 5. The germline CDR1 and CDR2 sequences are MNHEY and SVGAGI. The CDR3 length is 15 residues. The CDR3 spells CASSYSRTSKETQYF. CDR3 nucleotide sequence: TGTGCCAGCAGTTACTCGAGGACTAGCAAGGAGACCCAGTACTTC.

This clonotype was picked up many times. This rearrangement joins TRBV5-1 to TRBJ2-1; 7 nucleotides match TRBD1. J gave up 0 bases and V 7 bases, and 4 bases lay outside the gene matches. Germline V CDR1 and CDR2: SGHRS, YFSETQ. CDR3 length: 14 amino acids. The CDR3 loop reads CASRRDSSYNEQFF. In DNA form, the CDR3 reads TGCGCCAGCCGCCGGGACAGCTCCTACAATGAGCAGTTCTTC. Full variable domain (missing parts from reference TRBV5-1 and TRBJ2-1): KAGVTQTPRYLIKTRGQQVTLSCSPISGHRSVSWYQQTPGQGLQFLFEYFSETQRNKGNFPGRFSGRQFSNSRSEMNVSTLELGDSALYLCASRRDSSYNEQFFGPGTRLTVL.

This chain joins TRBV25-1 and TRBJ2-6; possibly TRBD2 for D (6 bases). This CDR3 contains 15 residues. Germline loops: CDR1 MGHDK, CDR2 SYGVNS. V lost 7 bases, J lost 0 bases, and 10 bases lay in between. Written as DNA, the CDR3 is TGTGCCAGCACGGGGGTGAACTCTGGGGCCAACGTCCTGACTTTC. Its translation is CASTGVNSGANVLTF.

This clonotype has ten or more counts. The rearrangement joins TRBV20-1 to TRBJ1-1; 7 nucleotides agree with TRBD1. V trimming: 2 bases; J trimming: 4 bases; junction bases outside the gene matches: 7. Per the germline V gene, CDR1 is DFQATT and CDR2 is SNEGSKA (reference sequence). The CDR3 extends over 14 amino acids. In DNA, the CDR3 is TGCAGTGCTAGACCTAACCCAGGGGGCACTGAAGCTTTCTTT. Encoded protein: CSARPNPGGTEAFF.

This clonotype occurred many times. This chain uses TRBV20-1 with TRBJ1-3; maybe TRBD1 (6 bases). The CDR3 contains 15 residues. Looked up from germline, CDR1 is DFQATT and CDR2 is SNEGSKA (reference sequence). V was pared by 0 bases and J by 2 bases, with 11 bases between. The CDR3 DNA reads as TGCAGTGCTAGAGATCGAACAGGGACTGGAAACACCATATATTTT. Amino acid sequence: CSARDRTGTGNTIYF.

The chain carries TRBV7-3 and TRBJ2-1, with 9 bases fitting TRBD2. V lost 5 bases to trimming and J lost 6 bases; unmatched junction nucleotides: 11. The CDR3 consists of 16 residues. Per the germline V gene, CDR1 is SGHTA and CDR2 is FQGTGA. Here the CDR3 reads CASSPRAGGGLNEQFF. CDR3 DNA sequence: TGTGCCAGCAGCCCTAGGGCGGGAGGGGGCCTCAATGAGCAGTTCTTC.

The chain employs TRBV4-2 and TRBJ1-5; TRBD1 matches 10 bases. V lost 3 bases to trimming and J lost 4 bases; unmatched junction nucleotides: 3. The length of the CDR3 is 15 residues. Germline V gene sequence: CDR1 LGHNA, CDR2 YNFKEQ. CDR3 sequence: CASSHTGQGNQPQHF. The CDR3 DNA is TGTGCCAGCAGCCATACGGGACAGGGGAATCAGCCCCAGCATTTT.

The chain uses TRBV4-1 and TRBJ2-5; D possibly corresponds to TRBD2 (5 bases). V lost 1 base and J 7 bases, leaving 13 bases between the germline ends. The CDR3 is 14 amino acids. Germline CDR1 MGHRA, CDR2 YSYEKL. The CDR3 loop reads CASSQVATPGTQYF. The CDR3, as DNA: TGCGCCAGCAGCCAAGTAGCGACTCCAGGGACCCAGTACTTC.

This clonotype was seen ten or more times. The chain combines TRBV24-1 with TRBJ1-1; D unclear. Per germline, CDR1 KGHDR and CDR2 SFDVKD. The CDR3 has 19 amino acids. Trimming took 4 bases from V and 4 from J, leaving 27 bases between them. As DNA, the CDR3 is TGTGCCACCAGTGACTCCACCCCCCCTCTTAAAAAAGAGACCACTGAAGCTTTCTTT. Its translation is CATSDSTPPLKKETTEAFF.

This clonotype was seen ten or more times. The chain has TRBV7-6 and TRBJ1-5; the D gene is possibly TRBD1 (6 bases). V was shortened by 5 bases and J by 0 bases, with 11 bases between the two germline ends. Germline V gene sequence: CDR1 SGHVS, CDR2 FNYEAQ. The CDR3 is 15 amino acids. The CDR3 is CASSPQGYSNQPQHF. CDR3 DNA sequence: TGTGCCAGCAGCCCTCAGGGGTATAGCAATCAGCCCCAGCATTTT.

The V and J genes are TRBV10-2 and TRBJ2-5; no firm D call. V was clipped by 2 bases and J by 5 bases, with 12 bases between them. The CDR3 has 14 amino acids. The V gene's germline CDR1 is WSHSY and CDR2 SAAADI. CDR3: CASSEGEAGETQYF. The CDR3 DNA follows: TGCGCCAGCAGTGAGGGAGAGGCTGGCGAGACCCAGTACTTC.

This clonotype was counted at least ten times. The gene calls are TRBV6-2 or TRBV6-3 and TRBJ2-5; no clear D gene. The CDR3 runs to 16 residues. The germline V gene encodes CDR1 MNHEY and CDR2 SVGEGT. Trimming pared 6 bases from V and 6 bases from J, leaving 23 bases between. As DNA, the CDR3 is TGTGCCAGCAGGAACTCCCCCGGAGACACCAAGCAGACCCAGTACTTC. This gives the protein CASRNSPGDTKQTQYF.

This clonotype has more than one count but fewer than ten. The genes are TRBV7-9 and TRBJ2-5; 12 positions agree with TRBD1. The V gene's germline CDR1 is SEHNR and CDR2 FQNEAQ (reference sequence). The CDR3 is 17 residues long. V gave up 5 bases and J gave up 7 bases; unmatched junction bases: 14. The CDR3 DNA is TGTGCCAGCAGCCACGAGATGGGACAGGGGGCGGAGGTGACCCAGTACTTC. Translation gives CASSHEMGQGAEVTQYF. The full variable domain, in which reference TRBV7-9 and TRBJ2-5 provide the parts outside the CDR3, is DTGVSQNPRHKITKRGQNVTFRCDPISEHNRLYWYRQTLGQGPEFLTYFQNEAQLEKSRLLSDRFSAERPKGSFSTLEIQRTEQGDSAMYLCASSHEMGQGAEVTQYFGPGTRLLVL.

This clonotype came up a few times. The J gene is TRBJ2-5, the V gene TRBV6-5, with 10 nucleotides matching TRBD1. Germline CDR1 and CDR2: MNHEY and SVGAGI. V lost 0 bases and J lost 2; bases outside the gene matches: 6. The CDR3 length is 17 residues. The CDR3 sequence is CASSYSLGQGRQETQYF. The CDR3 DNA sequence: TGTGCCAGCAGTTACTCGTTGGGACAGGGGCGACAAGAGACCCAGTACTTC.

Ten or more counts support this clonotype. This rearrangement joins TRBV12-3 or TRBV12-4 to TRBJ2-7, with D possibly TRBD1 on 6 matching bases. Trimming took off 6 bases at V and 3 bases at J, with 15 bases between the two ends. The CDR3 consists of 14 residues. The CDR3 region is CASRLRQEIYEQYF. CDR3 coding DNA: TGTGCCAGCAGACTTAGACAGGAGATCTACGAGCAGTACTTC.

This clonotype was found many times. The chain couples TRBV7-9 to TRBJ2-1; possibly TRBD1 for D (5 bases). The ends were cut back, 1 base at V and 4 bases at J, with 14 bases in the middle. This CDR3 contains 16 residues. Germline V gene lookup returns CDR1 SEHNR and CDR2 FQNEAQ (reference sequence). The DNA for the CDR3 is TGTGCCAGCAGCTTAGTATTGGGGCCTTCATACAATGAGCAGTTCTTC. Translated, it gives CASSLVLGPSYNEQFF. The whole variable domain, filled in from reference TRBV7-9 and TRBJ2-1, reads DTGVSQNPRHKITKRGQNVTFRCDPISEHNRLYWYRQTLGQGPEFLTYFQNEAQLEKSRLLSDRFSAERPKGSFSTLEIQRTEQGDSAMYLCASSLVLGPSYNEQFFGPGTRLTVL.

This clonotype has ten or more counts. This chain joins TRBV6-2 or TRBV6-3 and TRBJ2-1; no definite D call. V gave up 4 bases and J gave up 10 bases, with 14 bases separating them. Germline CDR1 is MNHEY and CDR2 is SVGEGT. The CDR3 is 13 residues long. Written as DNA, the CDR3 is TGTGCCAGCAGTTTAAGACCCGAAGGGGAGCAGTTCTTC. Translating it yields CASSLRPEGEQFF.